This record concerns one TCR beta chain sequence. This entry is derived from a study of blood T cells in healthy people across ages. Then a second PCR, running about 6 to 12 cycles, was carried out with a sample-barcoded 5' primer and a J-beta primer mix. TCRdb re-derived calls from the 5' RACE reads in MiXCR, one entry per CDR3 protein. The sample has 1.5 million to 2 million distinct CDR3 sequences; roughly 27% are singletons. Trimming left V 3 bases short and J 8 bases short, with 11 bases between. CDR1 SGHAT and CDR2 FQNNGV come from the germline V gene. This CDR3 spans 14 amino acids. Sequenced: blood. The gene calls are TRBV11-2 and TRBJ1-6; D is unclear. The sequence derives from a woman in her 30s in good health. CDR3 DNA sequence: TGTGCCAGCAGCTTCCCCTCGTGGGATTCACCCCTCCACTTT. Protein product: CASSFPSWDSPLHF.